This TCR beta chain originates from a study of OX40 agonist ivuxolimab in advanced cancers. Turning to the study itself: At 0.01 to 10 mg/kg, ivuxolimab was administered intravenously to patients every 2 weeks. Study-level points and caveats: Blood T cells, both CD4+ and CD8+, expanded clonally by week 6 at 0.1 to 3.0 mg/kg.

Sequencing was performed with immunoSEQ multiplex PCR; in TCRdb, only in-frame clones are kept and a portion is missing. The data contain approximately 23,000 clones, just under 75% of them seen just once; the ten biggest clones take up 18%. As concerns this clone: Its cognate antigen is unknown. A read error may account for a junction end that differs from germline.

Blood got drawn at baseline, again on cycle 4 day 1, and then on cycle 7 day 1. Germline CDR1 is SGHRS and CDR2 is YFSETQ. The CDR3 contains 14 residues. The chain has TRBV5-1 and TRBJ2-2, with D possibly TRBD1 on 5 matching bases. The specimen was CD4+ or CD8+ T cells sorted from blood, collected in a trial of the OX40 agonist ivuxolimab. The TCR comes from an adult with an advanced solid tumor such as melanoma, head and neck, liver or kidney cancer. The CDR3 bases are TGTGCCAGCAGCTTGGGGCAGAACACCGGGGAGCTGTTTTTT. Its translation: CASSLGQNTGELFF.